This T cell receptor (beta chain) was captured by sequencing in a study of shared clonotypes between healthy human individuals. Overall study results and limits: Clonotypes which were not shared had lower generation probabilities than clonotypes that all four donors shared.

As regards this clone: Its antigen is still unknown.

Each cell subset's genomic DNA was divided evenly among several immunoSEQ plates. Per the original methods: Because ImmunoSEQ provided only junction sequences with no quality scores, the filtering differed. Assay: immunoSEQ multiplex PCR; the TCRdb copy retains only in-frame clones and omits some. That table supplies the V and J calls and clone size; D and trimming were determined from the DNA. The repertoire holds some 2.3 million clones, with 90% to 95% as singletons. The specimen sequenced was naive CD4+ T cells from PBMCs. The subset was: CD45RA+ positively selected. The clonotype originates from a man younger than 35 in good health. Some clones in this sample may be carry-over from other donors' samples.

Written as DNA, the CDR3 is TGTGCCAGCAGCCGAGGACGGTTTACGAACACTGAAGCTTTCTTT. This gives the protein CASSRGRFTNTEAFF. This chain uses TRBV27 with TRBJ1-1, with D hard to call. Germline V CDR1 and CDR2: MNHEY, SMNVEV (reference sequence). This CDR3 region has 15 residues. Between the trimmed V and J ends, which lost 6 bases and 1 base, there was a span of 15 bases.